The rows below give T cell receptor beta chains drawn from one sample of a study of T-cell reconstitution after alpha-beta-depleted transplantation in children. TCRdb reprocessed the PCR reads with MiXCR, giving one entry per CDR3 protein. The sample has a few hundred thousand distinct CDR3 sequences; approximately 10% are singletons. Specimen: PBMCs from the stem cell graft donor, collected from the stem cell graft. These TCRs come from a human donor who donated a stem cell graft to a child with acute lymphoblastic leukemia. Both conserved end residues are part of each CDR3.

j_call	v_call	cdr3_aa
TRBJ1-3	TRBV18	CASSPKGQSSGNTIYF
TRBJ1-2	TRBV6-9	CASSFSLVRQGLYGYTF
TRBJ1-1	TRBV7-9	CASRDQGAPTEAFF
TRBJ1-5	TRBV5-1	CASTKDGSSNQPQHF
TRBJ1-2	TRBV6-5	CASSYGGLEGYTF
TRBJ2-1	TRBV10-3	CAIVITGDGYNEQFF
TRBJ1-2	TRBV6-1	CASIPGQGESGYTF
TRBJ1-1	TRBV14	CASSFGGQGEAFF
TRBJ2-5	TRBV20-1	CSASLETQYF
TRBJ2-1	TRBV20-1	CSARPLSNEQFF
TRBJ1-4	TRBV27	CASSPGTGFHPNEKLFF
TRBJ2-5	TRBV29-1	CSVPTGETQYF
TRBJ2-3	TRBV7-7	CASSEDRARTVTQYF
TRBJ2-1	TRBV10-1	CASSESWDRGFDEQFF
TRBJ2-5	TRBV5-1	CASSRGTAQETQYF
TRBJ1-1	TRBV7-2	CASSLGAQAGGEAFF
TRBJ1-1	TRBV12-3/TRBV12-4	CASSRGANTEAFF
TRBJ1-1	TRBV27	CASSFESRLTNTEAFF
TRBJ2-3	TRBV18	CASSPPGQAPYTQYF
TRBJ2-6	TRBV7-6	CASSSYTASGANVLTF
TRBJ2-1	TRBV29-1	CSVVFLAGYNEQFF
TRBJ1-1	TRBV24-1	CATSEGQLMNTEAFF
TRBJ1-1	TRBV9	CASSGSQGALNTEAFF
TRBJ1-5	TRBV7-6	CASSLGGERNQPQHF
TRBJ2-2	TRBV11-2	CASSLDRRSGGNTGELFF
TRBJ2-3	TRBV9	CASRRVGTSTDTQYF
TRBJ2-7	TRBV7-2	CASSRDVGDRVGYEQYF
TRBJ2-5	TRBV29-1	CSVEKEGEVETQYF
TRBJ2-7	TRBV10-2	CASSDDKPREQYF
TRBJ1-5	TRBV6-1	CASNNGGQDQPQHF
TRBJ1-2	TRBV27	CASSNWDSLSNYGYTF
TRBJ2-3	TRBV5-5	CASSTEASRTDTQYF
TRBJ2-1	TRBV5-1	CASTMGITVSYNEQFF
TRBJ1-3	TRBV5-1	CASSLGGTGTGNTIYF